Listed below are T cell receptor beta chains from one sample, sequenced in a study of tumor-infiltrating lymphocytes in primary liver carcinoma. TCRdb processed the multiplex PCR reads anew with MiXCR; each CDR3 protein has one entry. This repertoire shows around 330,000 distinct CDR3 sequences, approximately 60% found once; its top ten account for roughly 9%. Sequences were obtained from peripheral blood. All receptors come from a man in his forties with primary liver carcinoma and hepatitis B virus infection. CDR3s include the opening cysteine and the closing phenylalanine or tryptophan. The D gene is left open where the match is weak. Only some rows state a clone size, as once, few, many or a class for expanded clones.

-,-,TRBJ2-1,TRBV7-9,TGTGCCAGCAGGTTCTTTGAGGAGCAGTTCTTC,CASRFFEEQFF
TRBD2,-,TRBJ2-7,TRBV7-8,TGTGCCAGCAGCAAACGGACTAGCGTCTACGAGCAGTACTTC,CASSKRTSVYEQYF
-,few,TRBJ1-4,TRBV7-8,TGTGCCAGCAGCTTAAGATGCAGCGAAAAACTGTTTTTT,CASSLRCSEKLFF
TRBD1,-,TRBJ1-2,TRBV7-8,TGTGCCAGCAGCGCAATGACAGGGGAGGTTGGCTACAGCTTC,CASSAMTGEVGYSF
-,once,TRBJ1-3,TRBV5-1,TGCGCCAGCAGCTTGGTTACCCTTGACTCTGGAAACACCATATATTTT,CASSLVTLDSGNTIYF
TRBD2,-,TRBJ2-5,TRBV5-1,TGCGCCAGCAGCTGGGGCGGACTAGCGGGAAAAGAGACCCAGTACTTC,CASSWGGLAGKETQYF
-,many,TRBJ1-4,TRBV12-3/TRBV12-4,TGTGCCAGCAGTTTAACGGTCGGGGAAAAACTGTTTTTT,CASSLTVGEKLFF
TRBD2,medium-sized,TRBJ2-1,TRBV11-2,TGTGCCAGCAGCTTGACTAGCGGGAATGTCAATGAGCAGTTCTTC,CASSLTSGNVNEQFF
-,-,TRBJ2-1,TRBV11-2,TGTGCCTGCATCGAGTACCCCCCCTACAATGAGCAGTTCTTC,CACIEYPPYNEQFF
TRBD2,-,TRBJ2-3,TRBV11-3,TGTACCATCAGTGAAGGTAGCGGGAGGGCTAGCACAGATACGCAGTATTTT,CTISEGSGRASTDTQYF
-,-,TRBJ2-2,TRBV6-5,TGTGCCTGCAGCCATCGAGGGGGTCCGGCCGGGGAGTTGTTTTTT,CACSHRGGPAGELFF
TRBD2,-,TRBJ2-7,TRBV14,TGTGCCAGCAGCCAAGAGTCTGGGGGGGACGAGCGGTACTTC,CASSQESGGDERYF
-,-,TRBJ1-1,TRBV6-2/TRBV6-3,TGTGCCAGCAGTTTCCTTGGGGGACCGAACACTGAAGCTTTCTTT,CASSFLGGPNTEAFF
-,-,TRBJ2-2,TRBV5-4,TGTGCCAGCAGACCCCTGGGGGGGGCGCAGGACACCGGGGAGCTGTTTTTT,CASRPLGGAQDTGELFF
-,-,TRBJ2-5,TRBV11-2,TGTGTCAGCAGTCCCGTCGGGCTAGTCCCAGAGACCCAGTGCTTC,CVSSPVGLVPETQCF
-,few,TRBJ2-7,TRBV6-2/TRBV6-3,TGTGCCAGCAGTTACGTCAGACACGAGCAGTACTTC,CASSYVRHEQYF
TRBD2,once,TRBJ2-4,TRBV29-1,TGCAGCGTTTCCAATAGCGGGGGTGGCAATCAGTACTTC,CSVSNSGGGNQYF
-,-,TRBJ2-5,TRBV30,TGTGTCTGGAGGCAGGGCGTGGGGACCCAGTACTTC,CVWRQGVGTQYF